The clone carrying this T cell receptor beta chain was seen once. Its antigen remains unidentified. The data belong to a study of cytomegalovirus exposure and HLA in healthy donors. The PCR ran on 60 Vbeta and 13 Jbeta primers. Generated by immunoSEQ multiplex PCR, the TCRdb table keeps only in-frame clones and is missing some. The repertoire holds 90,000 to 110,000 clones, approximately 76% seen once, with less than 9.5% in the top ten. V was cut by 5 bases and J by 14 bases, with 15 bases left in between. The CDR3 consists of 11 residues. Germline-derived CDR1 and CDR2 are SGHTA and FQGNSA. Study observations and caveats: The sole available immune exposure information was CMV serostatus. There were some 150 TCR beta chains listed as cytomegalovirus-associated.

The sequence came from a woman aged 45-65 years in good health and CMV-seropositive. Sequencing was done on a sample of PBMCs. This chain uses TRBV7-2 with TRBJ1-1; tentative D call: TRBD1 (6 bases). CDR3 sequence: CASSAQGHWFF. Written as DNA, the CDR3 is TGTGCCAGCAGCGCGCAGGGACATTGGTTCTTT. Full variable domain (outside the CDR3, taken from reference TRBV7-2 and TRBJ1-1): GAGVSQSPSNKVTEKGKDVELRCDPISGHTALYWYRQSLGQGLEFLIYFQGNSAPDKSGLPSDRFSAERTGGSVSTLTIQRTQQEDSAVYLCASSAQGHWFFGQGTRLTVV.